This record covers a single TCR beta chain. Reverse transcribed after extraction, RNA yielded cDNA as the sequencing template. Repertoires were generated with immunoSEQ multiplex PCR, while TCRdb's copy carries only in-frame clones and drops some. This sample has hundreds of thousands of clones, with approximately 52% found just once. This record comes from a study of CD8+ T cells in alopecia areata. On the study more broadly: Tofacitinib therapy took 6 to 18 months; 6 months off drug came after.

As part of sample collection, lesional scalp punch biopsies and peripheral blood were taken from alopecia areata patients. This CDR3 has 11 residues. The V gene lost 4 bases and the J gene lost 13 bases, with 14 bases spanning the gap. Germline values: CDR1 SQVTM, CDR2 ANQGSEA. The chain recombines TRBV29-1 with TRBJ2-1, with a tentative D call TRBD2 (6 bases). This specimen consisted of CD4+ T cells sorted from blood, obtained at week 0. The clonotype was recovered from a human donor with alopecia areata. CDR3 sequence (DNA): TGCAGCGTTGCCCGGTCTAGCGCCCAGTTCTTC. Its translation is CSVARSSAQFF.